This T cell receptor (beta chain) was retrieved from a study of blood T cell repertoires in COVID-19. In the study overall: COVID-19 samples from acute and convalescent phases originated in the United States, Italy and Spain. T cells, B-cell-depleted T cells, or PBMCs supplied cDNA or gDNA.

No more than 2 weeks before study entry, exposed participants had met a case of COVID-19. In germline, CDR1 is SGHTA, CDR2 FQGNSA. The CDR3 has 15 amino acids. J gave up 3 bases and V 4 bases, and 5 bases lay outside the gene matches. In the authors' methods: Reference gene primer amplification yielded estimated nucleated cell counts. Profiling relied on immunoSEQ multiplex PCR, and the TCRdb table lists in-frame clones only, not all of them. D and trimming come from the DNA, and the V and J calls and clone size come from that table. The sample consists of approximately 220,000 clones, roughly 90% of them appearing once.

Input material: PBMCs or T cells enriched from blood (not recorded which). The receptor was isolated from a man aged 25-40 years who had been exposed to COVID-19. V and J are TRBV7-2 and TRBJ2-1, with TRBD2 matching 8 bases. CDR3 loop: CASSYLAGDYNEQFF. In DNA, the CDR3 is TGTGCCAGCAGCTACCTAGCGGGTGACTACAATGAGCAGTTCTTC.